Shown below are 14 T cell receptor beta chains from a single sample sequenced in a study of T cells in Graves' hyperthyroidism and ophthalmopathy. What was amplified from RNA transcripts were TCR beta CDR3 regions. The TCR CDR3 was amplified in a first-round RT-PCR using the HTBI primer set. TCRdb itself ran the multiplex PCR reads through MiXCR, one entry per CDR3 protein. The sample yields approximately 400,000 distinct CDR3 sequences, roughly 14% seen once. Sequenced input: blood. These receptors came from a young man with Graves' hyperthyroidism that later progressed to Graves' ophthalmopathy.

The DNA of the CDR3 is TGCGCCAGCAGCAAGACAGGGACAACCTACGAGCAGTACTTC. Protein product: CASSKTGTTYEQYF. The chain recombines TRBV5-1 with TRBJ2-7; 7 bases are shared with TRBD1. Trimming cost V 4 bases and J 2 bases; bases outside gene matches: 6. The CDR3 extends over 14 amino acids. Germline-derived CDR1 and CDR2 are SGHRS and YFSETQ. The full variable domain, with the rest looked up from reference TRBV5-1 and TRBJ2-7, is KAGVTQTPRYLIKTRGQQVTLSCSPISGHRSVSWYQQTPGQGLQFLFEYFSETQRNKGNFPGRFSGRQFSNSRSEMNVSTLELGDSALYLCASSKTGTTYEQYFGPGTRLTVT.

The CDR3 DNA sequence: TGCGCCAGCAGCCAAGAAGGCGGGGGGAGAGAAGAGACCCAGTACTTC. Its translation is CASSQEGGGREETQYF. This rearrangement joins TRBV4-1 to TRBJ2-5; 8 positions agree with TRBD2. CDR1 is MGHRA and CDR2 is YSYEKL in the germline V gene. The CDR3 has 16 amino acids. Losses at the gene ends were 0 bases for V and 3 bases for J; bases not matched to a gene: 6.

In its sample, this clonotype was seen a few times. The chain links TRBV3-1 to TRBJ1-6, with unresolved D. V lost 5 bases to trimming and J lost 0 bases, with 17 bases between them. CDR3 size: 18 residues. Germline V gene lookup returns CDR1 LGHDT and CDR2 YNNKEL (reference sequence). The CDR3 loop reads CASSGQTTLSSYNSPLHF. CDR3 nucleotides: TGTGCCAGCAGCGGTCAGACAACCCTGAGCTCCTATAATTCACCCCTCCACTTT.

The CDR3, as DNA: TGTGCCAGCTCACCACGTGAGGCAGATACGCAGTATTTT. It codes for CASSPREADTQYF. This sequence joins TRBV18 and TRBJ2-3, with D hard to call. Trimming shortened V by 1 base and J by 4 bases, and 6 bases separated the two germline ends. The CDR3 has 13 amino acids. From germline, CDR1 is KGHSH and CDR2 LQKENI.

V usage is TRBV7-9 and J usage is TRBJ1-4; D remains unclear. This CDR3 region has 13 residues. Trimming pared 3 bases from V and 8 bases from J, leaving 10 bases between. Germline CDR1 SEHNR, CDR2 FQNEAQ (reference sequence). This chain's CDR3 is CASSFGLKEKLFF. The CDR3 DNA sequence: TGTGCCAGCAGCTTCGGTCTTAAGGAAAAACTGTTTTTT.

This clonotype was counted at least ten times. The chain has TRBV20-1 and TRBJ2-7, with 9 bases that match TRBD1. With V trimmed by 6 bases and J by 6 bases, 9 bases remained unmatched. CDR3 size: 13 residues. Germline V lookup: CDR1 DFQATT, CDR2 SNEGSKA (reference sequence). The CDR3: CSAPGDRAFEQYF. CDR3 in DNA: TGCAGTGCCCCGGGGGACAGGGCTTTCGAGCAGTACTTC.

Regarding this clonotype: A much larger clonotype is one base distant, so this may be a read error. The chain has TRBV5-1 and TRBJ2-7; 9 positions match TRBD1. CDR3 size: 16 residues. With 2 bases clipped from V and 2 bases from J, the junction kept 8 bases outside the gene matches. Germline CDR1 is SGHRS and CDR2 is YFSETQ. This CDR3 is CASSFSPGQGAYEQYF. Written as DNA, the CDR3 is TGCGCCAGCAGCTTCTCCCCGGGACAGGGTGCCTACGAGCAGTACTTC.

This clonotype has at least ten counts. The V call is TRBV18, the J call TRBJ1-2; D perhaps matches TRBD1 (6 bases). The CDR3 spans 14 residues. Germline V gives CDR1 KGHSH, CDR2 LQKENI. Trimming stripped 2 bases from V and 5 bases from J, with 12 bases between. CDR3 nucleotide sequence: TGTGCCAGCTCACCATCGACAGGACGATATGGCTACACCTTC. Amino acids: CASSPSTGRYGYTF.

This clonotype occurred a few times. The chain has TRBV9 and TRBJ2-3, with D possibly being TRBD1 (6 bases). The germline V and J ends were trimmed by 0 bases and 3 bases, with 11 bases remaining between them. The CDR3 has 15 amino acids. Germline V gene data show CDR1 as SGDLS and CDR2 as YYNGEE. The CDR3 is CASSVGWGPTDTQYF. The CDR3 DNA sequence: TGTGCCAGCAGCGTAGGGTGGGGGCCAACAGATACGCAGTATTTT.

The sample holds many counts of this clonotype. V is TRBV28 and J is TRBJ2-3; D is ambiguous. The V gene's germline CDR1 is MDHEN and CDR2 SYDVKM. V was cut by 4 bases and J by 2 bases, with 7 bases left in between. This CDR3 is built from 13 residues. The CDR3 reads CASSWGNTDTQYF. In DNA form, the CDR3 reads TGTGCCAGCAGTTGGGGTAACACAGATACGCAGTATTTT.

This clonotype was seen ten or more times. The chain couples TRBV28 to TRBJ1-1; D unclear. CDR1 MDHEN and CDR2 SYDVKM come from the germline V gene. V dropped 6 bases and J dropped 0 bases, with 14 bases sitting between them. This CDR3 comprises 15 residues. In nucleotides, the CDR3 is TGTGCCAGCAGACACGCCCTTCTGATGAACACTGAAGCTTTCTTT. The encoded protein is CASRHALLMNTEAFF.

This clonotype was counted a few times. The rearrangement links TRBV20-1 to TRBJ1-1; D remains ambiguous. CDR1 and CDR2 from the germline V gene are DFQATT and SNEGSKA (reference sequence). The CDR3 totals 13 residues. V lost 3 bases, J lost 1 base, and 9 bases lay in between. The CDR3 here is CSASRPGNTEAFF. For the CDR3, the DNA is TGCAGTGCTAGTAGACCGGGGAACACTGAAGCTTTCTTT.

The chain recombines TRBV6-2 or TRBV6-3 with TRBJ2-7; D uncertain. From germline, CDR1 is MNHEY and CDR2 SVGEGT. V was shortened by 4 bases and J by 0 bases, with 13 bases between the two germline ends. The CDR3 has 15 residues. The CDR3 is CASSWAGSSSYEQYF. In nucleotides, the CDR3 is TGTGCCAGCAGTTGGGCCGGGTCTAGCTCCTACGAGCAGTACTTC.

This clonotype was picked up many times. The CDR3 DNA reads TGTGCCAGCAGTGATTGGAGGGCACACTATGGCTACACCTTC. Translation gives CASSDWRAHYGYTF. The V call is TRBV28, the J call TRBJ1-2; D not resolved. Germline lookup yields CDR1 MDHEN and CDR2 SYDVKM. V gave up 5 bases and J gave up 3 bases, with 13 bases separating them. The CDR3 is made up of 14 amino acids.